A single sample is the source of the 23 T cell receptor beta chains below, sequenced in a study of early T cells in non-severe SARS-CoV-2 infection. TCRdb re-analysed the 5' RACE reads in MiXCR, keeping a single row per CDR3 protein. The repertoire holds nearly 70,000 distinct CDR3 sequences, with 4.6% as singletons. The specimen comprised whole blood, sampled at baseline. Receptors were obtained from an adult who was a healthcare worker with PCR-confirmed SARS-CoV-2 infection or an uninfected control (not recorded which). The donor label of this sample is uncertain.

This clonotype has a count of ten or more. The rearrangement uses TRBV20-1 and TRBJ1-1; weak D call: TRBD1 (5 bases). This CDR3 spans 14 amino acids. V lost 0 bases and J 14 bases, leaving 22 bases between the germline ends. The germline V gene encodes CDR1 DFQATT and CDR2 SNEGSKA (reference sequence). CDR3 in amino acids: CSARDAGTGTISFF. CDR3 DNA: TGCAGTGCTAGAGACGCAGGGACCGGGACCATCTCCTTCTTT.

The chain joins TRBV10-2 to TRBJ2-2; the D gene could be TRBD1 or TRBD2 (5 bases each). Trimming removed 6 bases from V and 7 bases from J, with 15 bases in between. The CDR3 spans 14 residues. CDR1 and CDR2 (germline): WSHSY, SAAADI. CDR3 nucleotides: TGCGCCAGCAGCACCGGGGCCACTGACGGGGAGCTGTTTTTT. This encodes CASSTGATDGELFF.

In its sample, this clonotype was seen many times. The chain joins TRBV19 to TRBJ2-7; 9 bases align to TRBD2. Trimming cost V 3 bases and J 4 bases; bases outside gene matches: 7. Germline V gene lookup returns CDR1 LNHDA and CDR2 SQIVND (reference sequence). The CDR3 sequence is 15 residues long. The CDR3 DNA reads as TGTGCCAGTAGTATCTCGGCGGGGGGGCAATACGAGCAGTACTTC. Protein product: CASSISAGGQYEQYF.

In this sample, this clonotype turned up a few times. V usage is TRBV5-1 and J usage is TRBJ1-6; D perhaps matches TRBD1 (5 bases). Germline CDR1 and CDR2: SGHRS and YFSETQ. The CDR3 has 16 residues. V lost 0 bases and J lost 0, with 7 bases in between. The CDR3, as DNA: TGCGCCAGCAGCTTGGACGGGGCCTCCTATAATTCACCCCTCCACTTT. Amino acid sequence: CASSLDGASYNSPLHF.

There are many counts of this clonotype. The chain joins TRBV5-1 to TRBJ2-1; 7 nucleotides align to TRBD2. The CDR3 totals 16 residues. Germline lookup yields CDR1 SGHRS and CDR2 YFSETQ. The J segment lost 8 bases and the V segment lost 4 bases, leaving 15 bases of the junction unmatched. The DNA for the CDR3 is TGCGCCAGCAGCGAGGGGTCCGGGACTACCTATGATGAGCAGTTCTTC. Residues: CASSEGSGTTYDEQFF.

This sequence joins TRBV3-1 and TRBJ2-3; 12 nucleotides align to TRBD2. Per germline, CDR1 LGHDT and CDR2 YNNKEL (reference sequence). Trimming took 2 bases from V and 2 from J; bases not matched to a gene: 2. CDR3 size: 16 residues. The CDR3 protein is CASSQPSGGATDTQYF. The CDR3, as DNA: TGTGCCAGCAGCCAACCTAGCGGGGGGGCCACAGATACGCAGTATTTT.

This clonotype is medium-sized (0.01 to 0.1%) within its sample. The chain recombines TRBV7-2 with TRBJ1-1; a possible D gene is TRBD1 (5 bases). V lost 5 bases to trimming and J lost 1 base, with 8 bases between them. The CDR3 is 13 residues long. Germline CDR1 is SGHTA and CDR2 is FQGNSA. The CDR3: CASSLTENTEAFF. The CDR3 nucleotides read TGTGCCAGCAGCCTGACAGAGAACACTGAAGCTTTCTTT.

This clonotype was observed a handful of times. This chain joins TRBV4-2 and TRBJ2-1; 8 bases match TRBD2. The J segment lost 0 bases and the V segment lost 4 bases, leaving 8 bases of the junction unmatched. This CDR3 is 17 amino acids long. Germline V gene sequence: CDR1 LGHNA, CDR2 YNFKEQ. This CDR3 is CASSLRTSRSSYNEQFF. CDR3 in DNA: TGTGCCAGCAGCCTTCGGACTAGCCGGAGCTCCTACAATGAGCAGTTCTTC.

This chain joins TRBV12-3 or TRBV12-4 and TRBJ2-3; weak D call: TRBD2 (7 bases). This CDR3 region has 14 residues. V was shortened by 6 bases and J by 5 bases, with 15 bases between the two germline ends. The CDR3 region has the DNA TGTGCCAGCAGGGGACAATGGGAGGGAGATACGCAGTATTTT. Protein: CASRGQWEGDTQYF.

The CDR3 loop reads CASSLVGSPSEQYF. The CDR3 coding sequence is TGTGCCAGCAGCTTAGTGGGCAGTCCTTCCGAGCAGTACTTC. J is TRBJ2-7 and V is TRBV11-2; D not certain. V gave up 1 base and J gave up 6 bases, with 13 bases separating them. Germline CDR1 reads SGHAT; CDR2 reads FQNNGV. The CDR3 has 14 amino acids.

The chain carries TRBV5-1 and TRBJ1-5, with 8 bases fitting TRBD1. V lost 0 bases, J lost 7 bases, and 3 bases stayed unmatched. This CDR3 is 14 amino acids long. Germline assignment: CDR1 SGHRS and CDR2 YFSETQ. The CDR3 DNA follows: TGCGCCAGCAGCTTGGGACAGGGGCGGCAGCCCCAGCATTTT. Protein sequence: CASSLGQGRQPQHF.

The chain has TRBV3-1 and TRBJ2-7; D may correspond to TRBD1 or TRBD2 (5 bases each). The V gene lost 0 bases and the J gene lost 6 bases, with 12 bases spanning the gap. Germline V CDR1 and CDR2: LGHDT, YNNKEL (reference sequence). The CDR3 is 14 residues long. In DNA form, the CDR3 reads TGTGCCAGCAGCCAAGAGTCGGGGACGGGCGAGCAGTACTTC. It translates to CASSQESGTGEQYF.

The table lists this clonotype with many counts. The CDR3 protein is CASSDWGSPLHF. Here the CDR3 DNA reads TGCGCCAGCAGTGACTGGGGATCACCCCTCCACTTT. The chain combines TRBV10-2 with TRBJ1-6; the D is unclear. This CDR3 region has 12 residues. From germline, CDR1 is WSHSY and CDR2 SAAADI. V gave up 3 bases and J gave up 10 bases, with 7 bases separating them.

In its sample, this clonotype was seen many times. This chain connects TRBV6-5 to TRBJ1-1; D is uncertain. Trimming stripped 6 bases from V and 10 bases from J, with 21 bases between. The CDR3 consists of 14 residues. CDR1 and CDR2 from the germline V gene are MNHEY and SVGAGI. CDR3 sequence reads: CASSLKMGRAGAFF. CDR3 coding DNA: TGTGCCAGCAGCCTTAAGATGGGTAGGGCCGGAGCTTTCTTT.

This chain joins TRBV6-1 and TRBJ2-7; D unresolved. Looked up from germline, CDR1 is MNHNS and CDR2 is SASEGT. V lost 7 bases and J lost 0, with 10 bases in between. The CDR3 runs 13 residues. Here the CDR3 reads CASNQDTSYEQYF. DNA of the CDR3: TGTGCCAGCAATCAGGATACCTCCTACGAGCAGTACTTC.

This clonotype was detected many times. The chain carries TRBV20-1 and TRBJ2-2; TRBD1 matches 9 bases. Germline V gene data show CDR1 as DFQATT and CDR2 as SNEGSKA (reference sequence). The trim removed 3 bases at V and 7 bases at J, leaving 9 bases unmatched. The CDR3 is 15 amino acids. The CDR3 bases are TGCAGTGCTAGCCCTCGGGACAGGGCAAACGGGGAGCTGTTTTTT. It codes for CSASPRDRANGELFF.

The sample holds a few counts of this clonotype. The chain has TRBV20-1 and TRBJ2-3; 10 positions agree with TRBD2. Looked up from germline, CDR1 is DFQATT and CDR2 is SNEGSKA (reference sequence). The CDR3 totals 15 residues. V was clipped by 3 bases and J by 0 bases; unmatched bases: 3. The CDR3, as DNA: TGCAGTGCTAGTCTAGCGGGGGTTAGCACAGATACGCAGTATTTT. It specifies CSASLAGVSTDTQYF.

This chain joins TRBV11-2 and TRBJ2-5, with no clear D. The CDR3 runs to 13 residues. Looked up from germline, CDR1 is SGHAT and CDR2 is FQNNGV. The V end lost 3 bases, the J end lost 1 base, and 6 bases lay between the germline ends. For the CDR3, the DNA is TGTGCCAGCAGCTTTGGATTCCAAGAGACCCAGTACTTC. Translation: CASSFGFQETQYF. The full variable domain, in which reference TRBV11-2 and TRBJ2-5 provide the parts outside the CDR3, is EAGVAQSPRYKIIEKRQSVAFWCNPISGHATLYWYQQILGQGPKLLIQFQNNGVVDDSQLPKDRFSAERLKGVDSTLKIQPAKLEDSAVYLCASSFGFQETQYFGPGTRLLVL.

Ten or more counts support this clonotype. The rearrangement links TRBV7-2 to TRBJ1-2, with TRBD1 as a possible D gene (6 bases). CDR3 length: 14 amino acids. V was cut by 1 base and J by 5 bases, with 11 bases left in between. The germline CDR1 and CDR2 sequences are SGHTA and FQGNSA. The CDR3 region has the DNA TGTGCCAGCAGCTTAGGGGGACAAACTTATGGCTACACCTTC. The encoded protein is CASSLGGQTYGYTF.

Many counts were recorded for this clonotype. The CDR3 DNA reads TGTGCCAGCTCACTATCCAGCGCGGGGTCTGGGGCCAACGTCCTGACTTTC. Its translation: CASSLSSAGSGANVLTF. The V and J genes are TRBV18 and TRBJ2-6, with D perhaps matching TRBD2 (6 bases). Trimming pared 4 bases from V and 1 base from J, leaving 14 bases between. Germline CDR1 is KGHSH and CDR2 is LQKENI. This CDR3 spans 17 amino acids.

In its sample, this clonotype was seen a few times. The gene calls are TRBV28 and TRBJ2-5, with TRBD2 as a possible D gene (6 bases). The CDR3 has 12 residues. Between the trimmed V and J ends, which lost 5 bases and 4 bases, there was a span of 8 bases. Per the germline V gene, CDR1 is MDHEN and CDR2 is SYDVKM. CDR3 sequence (DNA): TGTGCCAGCAGTGGACTAATAGAGACCCAGTACTTC. Translating it yields CASSGLIETQYF.

This clonotype has at least ten counts. The chain joins TRBV7-2 to TRBJ1-6, with D unresolved. The CDR3 consists of 14 residues. The germline V gene encodes CDR1 SGHTA and CDR2 FQGNSA. Trimming pared 3 bases from V and 12 bases from J, leaving 15 bases between. Written as DNA, the CDR3 is TGTGCCAGCAGCTTGGACTTCGGATTTGGACCCCTCCACTTT. Encoded protein: CASSLDFGFGPLHF.

There are many counts of this clonotype. The rearrangement uses TRBV10-3 and TRBJ2-3; D might be TRBD2 (6 bases). This CDR3 contains 14 residues. Germline CDR1 ENHRY, CDR2 SYGVKD. V was clipped by 7 bases and J by 3 bases, with 14 bases between them. CDR3 protein: CAITLTSGTDTQYF. The CDR3 DNA reads as TGTGCCATCACCCTGACAAGCGGGACAGATACGCAGTATTTT.